These 13 T cell receptor beta chains were sequenced from one sample in a study of blood T cell repertoires in COVID-19. Repertoires were generated with immunoSEQ multiplex PCR, while TCRdb's copy carries only in-frame clones and drops some. The table lists around 25,000 clones, around 81% of them singletons, with around 7% in the top ten. Sequenced material: peripheral blood. Every receptor here comes from a man in his sixties or seventies with acute or convalescent COVID-19.

This chain connects TRBV7-2 to TRBJ1-3; D is ambiguous. This CDR3 region has 13 residues. Per germline, CDR1 SGHTA and CDR2 FQGNSA. Trimming left V 2 bases short and J 0 bases short, with 2 bases between. For the CDR3, the DNA is TGTGCCAGCAGCTTATACTCTGGAAACACCATATATTTT. Its protein product is CASSLYSGNTIYF.

The chain uses TRBV19 and TRBJ1-1, with a tentative D call TRBD1 (5 bases). V gave up 3 bases and J gave up 2 bases, with 10 bases separating them. The CDR3 runs 14 residues. CDR1 and CDR2 (germline): LNHDA, SQIVND (reference sequence). CDR3 in DNA: TGTGCCAGTAGTATTCAGGGATCAAACACTGAAGCTTTCTTT. Its protein is CASSIQGSNTEAFF.

J is TRBJ1-1 and V is TRBV2; 9 positions agree with TRBD1. This CDR3 has 14 amino acids. V was clipped by 1 base and J by 7 bases; unmatched bases: 4. From germline, CDR1 is SNHLY and CDR2 FYNNEI. The CDR3 spells CASSEVTGGGEAFF. The CDR3 nucleotides read TGTGCCAGCAGTGAAGTTACAGGGGGCGGTGAAGCTTTCTTT.

CDR3 nucleotide sequence: TGTGCCACCAACATCAAAGGGGGGAACACTGAAGCTTTCTTT. Translating gives CATNIKGGNTEAFF. This chain links TRBV18 with TRBJ1-1, with TRBD1 as a possible D gene (6 bases). Germline CDR1 is KGHSH and CDR2 is LQKENI. V dropped 10 bases and J dropped 1 base, with 16 bases sitting between them. The CDR3 is made up of 14 amino acids.

The chain combines TRBV30 with TRBJ1-3, with D hard to call. Deletions cut 4 bases from V and 4 bases from J, with 11 bases between. Looked up from germline, CDR1 is GTSNPN and CDR2 is SVGIG (reference sequence). CDR3 length: 13 amino acids. CDR3 loop: CAWTRAAGNTIYF. Here the CDR3 DNA reads TGTGCCTGGACGAGGGCTGCCGGAAACACCATATATTTT.

The V and J genes are TRBV27 and TRBJ2-7, with a possible D match to TRBD1 (6 bases). CDR3 length: 18 amino acids. Trimming shortened V by 5 bases and J by 0 bases, and 23 bases separated the two germline ends. CDR1 is MNHEY and CDR2 is SMNVEV in the germline V gene (reference sequence). CDR3 sequence: CASSTRSGQRRSSYEQYF. In nucleotides, the CDR3 is TGTGCCAGCAGTACCCGCTCTGGACAGAGAAGGAGCTCCTACGAGCAGTACTTC.

This rearrangement joins TRBV21-1 to TRBJ1-2; TRBD1, the table's D call, lacks a check against the DNA. TRBV21-1 is an annotated pseudogene. This CDR3 region has 14 residues. DNA of the CDR3: TGTGCCAGCAGCAAAGAGGAGGGGGCGCGGGGCTACACCTTC. It is translated as CASSKEEGARGYTF.

J is TRBJ2-1 and V is TRBV3-1 (or the pseudogene TRBV3-2); 8 bases line up with TRBD2. Germline V gene lookup returns CDR1 LGHDT and CDR2 YNNKEL (reference sequence). The CDR3 extends over 19 amino acids. J was trimmed by 5 bases and V by 5 bases; bases with no gene match: 20. The CDR3 loop is CASSSSPPAAGAEDNEQFF. Written as DNA, the CDR3 is TGTGCCAGCAGCTCATCACCCCCGGCAGCGGGAGCCGAGGACAATGAGCAGTTCTTC.

The CDR3 DNA sequence: TGTGCTAGTGGTCTCTACCCCGACAGGGTCTACGATACGCAGTATTTT. Residues: CASGLYPDRVYDTQYF. This rearrangement joins TRBV12-5 to TRBJ2-3, with 7 bases fitting TRBD1. The trim removed 5 bases at V and 6 bases at J, leaving 14 bases unmatched. The CDR3 is made up of 16 amino acids. Germline-derived CDR1 and CDR2 are LGHNT and FRNRAP.

The rearrangement joins TRBV7-2 to TRBJ1-3; the D gene is possibly TRBD1 (5 bases). This CDR3 comprises 16 residues. Trimming shortened V by 5 bases and J by 2 bases, and 16 bases separated the two germline ends. Germline V gene lookup returns CDR1 SGHTA and CDR2 FQGNSA. CDR3: CASSPGGVITGNTIYF. The CDR3 nucleotides read TGTGCCAGCAGCCCGGGGGGGGTTATTACTGGAAACACCATATATTTT.

The V and J genes are TRBV19 and TRBJ1-5, with D tentatively TRBD1 (5 bases). The CDR3 has 15 residues. V dropped 8 bases and J dropped 3 bases, with 17 bases sitting between them. Germline CDR1 is LNHDA and CDR2 is SQIVND (reference sequence). This CDR3 is CASQTGGLTNQPQHF. In DNA, the CDR3 is TGTGCCAGTCAAACGGGGGGACTGACCAATCAGCCCCAGCATTTT.

This clone was found a few times. This chain uses TRBV10-3 with TRBJ2-2; no definite D call. This CDR3 contains 15 residues. Germline-derived CDR1 and CDR2 are ENHRY and SYGVKD. Trimming took 4 bases from V and 5 from J, leaving 14 bases between them. The CDR3 DNA is TGTGCCATCAGTGGCTCGGTTTTGAGAACCGGGGAGCTGTTTTTT. This codes for CAISGSVLRTGELFF.

Only one count was recorded for this clone. CDR3 sequence: CASSRRQTPYEQYF. CDR3 in DNA: TGTGCCAGCAGCCGCCGACAGACCCCCTACGAGCAGTACTTC. The chain uses TRBV27 and TRBJ2-7; tentative D call: TRBD1 (5 bases). The CDR3 is 14 amino acids. Germline CDR1 reads MNHEY; CDR2 reads SMNVEV (reference sequence). V was shortened by 6 bases and J by 2 bases, with 14 bases between the two germline ends.